Below, 28 T cell receptor beta chains from the same sample are listed, as sequenced in a study of blood T cell repertoires in COVID-19. Measured with immunoSEQ multiplex PCR; TCRdb has only the in-frame clones, and not every one. The sample gives about 130,000 clones, roughly 78% of which show up once; approximately 6% is in the top ten. Sequenced material: PBMCs or T cells enriched from blood (not recorded which). These receptors all stem from a woman between 50 and 59 years old who had recovered from COVID-19.

The V call is TRBV5-6, the J call TRBJ2-1; 10 bases map to TRBD2. J was trimmed by 8 bases and V by 0 bases; bases with no gene match: 5. This CDR3 has 15 residues. Germline V gene data show CDR1 as SGHDT and CDR2 as YYEEEE. The chain's CDR3 is CASSLEAGGPDEQFF. Written as DNA, the CDR3 is TGTGCCAGCAGCTTGGAAGCGGGGGGGCCGGATGAGCAGTTCTTC.

This chain uses TRBV6-5 with TRBJ1-4; the match to TRBD1 covers 7 bases. This CDR3 is built from 15 residues. V dropped 8 bases and J dropped 0; count of bases not matched to a gene: 6. Looked up from germline, CDR1 is MNHEY and CDR2 is SVGAGI. The DNA of the CDR3 is TGTGCCAGCGGTCTCCAGGGGGCAACTAATGAAAAACTGTTTTTT. Translation: CASGLQGATNEKLFF.

V and J are TRBV24-1 and TRBJ2-1, with TRBD1 matching 7 bases. This CDR3 spans 14 amino acids. V was pared by 4 bases and J by 9 bases, with 8 bases of the junction left unmatched. Per the germline V gene, CDR1 is KGHDR and CDR2 is SFDVKD. The CDR3 nucleotides read TGTGCCACCAGTGACTACGGACAGGCGGCTGAGCAGTTCTTC. Encoded protein: CATSDYGQAAEQFF.

In DNA form, the CDR3 reads TGCGCCAGCAGCCTTTGGACAGGGACGAATGAAAAACTGTTTTTT. Amino acid sequence: CASSLWTGTNEKLFF. This chain links TRBV4-1 with TRBJ1-4; 8 nucleotides align to TRBD1. Germline V gene sequence: CDR1 MGHRA, CDR2 YSYEKL. The CDR3 has 15 residues. V dropped 4 bases and J dropped 5; count of bases not matched to a gene: 6.

The chain is built from TRBV18 and TRBJ2-5; the D gene is possibly TRBD1 (6 bases). The CDR3 runs to 15 residues. V dropped 6 bases and J dropped 0 bases, with 14 bases sitting between them. Germline V gene lookup returns CDR1 KGHSH and CDR2 LQKENI. The CDR3 coding sequence is TGTGCCAGCTCCCACCCAGGGACAAACCAAGAGACCCAGTACTTC. The encoded protein is CASSHPGTNQETQYF.

This clone was seen a handful of times. CDR3 region: CASSSVRRAHEQFF. Written as DNA, the CDR3 is TGTGCCAGCAGCTCGGTTCGGCGGGCCCATGAGCAGTTCTTC. The chain links TRBV11-2 to TRBJ2-1, with D possibly matching TRBD2 (5 bases). The germline V and J ends were trimmed by 4 bases and 8 bases, with 15 bases remaining between them. Germline CDR1 is SGHAT and CDR2 is FQNNGV. There are 14 residues in the CDR3.

This clone was observed a single time. The chain combines TRBV24-1 with TRBJ1-5, with TRBD1 as a possible D gene (6 bases). Germline CDR1 reads KGHDR; CDR2 reads SFDVKD. This CDR3 is 16 amino acids long. The V gene lost 8 bases and the J gene lost 3 bases, with 19 bases spanning the gap. The CDR3 reads CATMAGGAGDNQPQHF. Here the CDR3 DNA reads TGTGCCACCATGGCGGGGGGCGCGGGGGACAATCAGCCCCAGCATTTT.

V gene TRBV5-4 combines with J gene TRBJ2-1; TRBD1 matches 10 bases. With V trimmed by 3 bases and J by 6 bases, 6 bases remained unmatched. This CDR3 comprises 15 residues. Germline CDR1 is SGHNT and CDR2 is YYREEE (reference sequence). The chain's CDR3 is CASSSRQGAGNEQFF. The CDR3 DNA reads as TGTGCCAGCAGCTCTCGACAGGGGGCAGGCAATGAGCAGTTCTTC.

The chain combines TRBV19 with TRBJ1-2, with TRBD1 matching 11 bases. Trimming cost V 7 bases and J 0 bases; bases outside gene matches: 4. Germline V gene lookup returns CDR1 LNHDA and CDR2 SQIVND (reference sequence). The CDR3 extends over 15 amino acids. As DNA, the CDR3 is TGTGCCAGTAACCGGGACAGGGGGACTAACTATGGCTACACCTTC. It codes for CASNRDRGTNYGYTF.

This clone was seen once. The V and J genes are TRBV29-1 and TRBJ1-2; possibly TRBD1 for D (6 bases). The CDR3 has 12 amino acids. V was clipped by 6 bases and J by 8 bases, with 16 bases between them. Germline V gives CDR1 SQVTM, CDR2 ANQGSEA. The CDR3 nucleotides are TGCAGCGTAAGGGACATCGAAGGAGGCTACACCTTC. Translating gives CSVRDIEGGYTF.

The V call is TRBV5-1, the J call TRBJ1-2; TRBD1 is a possible D gene (6 bases). CDR1 and CDR2 from the germline V gene are SGHRS and YFSETQ. This CDR3 has 14 residues. V lost 0 bases, J lost 2 bases, and 8 bases lay in between. The CDR3 DNA follows: TGCGCCAGCAGCTTGGGGACAGCGAACTATGGCTACACCTTC. This gives the protein CASSLGTANYGYTF.

The V call is TRBV23-1, the J call TRBJ2-2, with 8 bases identical to TRBD1. TRBV23-1 belongs to the ORF category, with a function that is uncertain. J lost 4 bases, V lost 5 bases, and 15 bases had no gene match. CDR3 size: 18 residues. The CDR3 reads CASSRTGADRGGTGELFF. Written as DNA, the CDR3 is TGCGCCAGCAGTAGGACTGGTGCCGACAGGGGAGGCACCGGGGAGCTGTTTTTT.

This clone was counted a few times. The V call is TRBV6-4, the J call TRBJ2-1, with TRBD2 matching 7 bases. CDR1 and CDR2 from the germline V gene are MRHNA and SNTAGT. V dropped 4 bases and J dropped 3; count of bases not matched to a gene: 0. This CDR3 has 13 residues. The CDR3 loop is CASSGTSYNEQFF. The CDR3 DNA follows: TGTGCCAGCAGTGGGACTAGCTACAATGAGCAGTTCTTC.

The count of this clone is one. The rearrangement links TRBV5-1 to TRBJ2-5, with 8 bases fitting TRBD1. The ends lost 2 bases at V and 3 bases at J; junction bases unmatched: 3. Germline V CDR1 and CDR2: SGHRS, YFSETQ. This CDR3 has 14 amino acids. In nucleotides, the CDR3 is TGCGCCAGCAGCTTACTGACAGGGGAAGAGACCCAGTACTTC. It encodes CASSLLTGEETQYF.

The rearrangement uses TRBV29-1 and TRBJ2-1; no clear D gene. The germline CDR1 and CDR2 sequences are SQVTM and ANQGSEA. The CDR3 is 14 amino acids. The ends were cut back, 4 bases at V and 7 bases at J, with 17 bases in the middle. Here the CDR3 reads CSVVGADFRNEQFF. CDR3 in DNA: TGCAGCGTTGTGGGTGCTGACTTTCGAAATGAGCAGTTCTTC.

The chain couples TRBV6-5 to TRBJ2-7; 9 bases agree with TRBD1. V lost 6 bases, J lost 7 bases, and 10 bases stayed unmatched. This CDR3 comprises 14 residues. The V gene's germline CDR1 is MNHEY and CDR2 SVGAGI. As DNA, the CDR3 is TGTGCCAGCAGCCGGGACAGGGTCTTTACGGAGCAGTACGTC. As protein: CASSRDRVFTEQYV.

CDR3 residues: CASSRGDSSGNTIYF. CDR3 nucleotide sequence: TGTGCCAGCAGCAGGGGTGACAGCTCTGGAAACACCATATATTTT. The gene calls are TRBV5-5 and TRBJ1-3; weak D call: TRBD1 (5 bases). CDR3 size: 15 residues. The germline V gene encodes CDR1 SGHKS and CDR2 YYEKEE (reference sequence). Trimming removed 4 bases from V and 0 bases from J, with 11 bases in between.

This clone was observed once. This rearrangement joins TRBV28 to TRBJ1-2; 7 bases line up with TRBD1. Germline V CDR1 and CDR2: MDHEN, SYDVKM. CDR3 size: 11 residues. The ends lost 8 bases at V and 4 bases at J; junction bases unmatched: 1. CDR3 bases: TGTGCCAGCGGGACAGCCTATGGCTACACCTTC. Translated, it gives CASGTAYGYTF.

CDR3 protein: CASSLPGQGRDTQYF. The CDR3 DNA reads as TGTGCCAGCAGTTTACCCGGACAGGGAAGAGATACGCAGTATTTT. The J gene is TRBJ2-3, the V gene TRBV28; 8 nucleotides match TRBD1. V shed 2 bases, J shed 5 bases, and the junction held 6 bases outside the gene matches. The germline gives CDR1 MDHEN, CDR2 SYDVKM. The CDR3 has 15 residues.

The J gene is TRBJ1-4, the V gene TRBV5-1; 8 bases are a match to TRBD1. The V gene end was trimmed by 4 bases and the J gene end by 7 bases; junction bases not matched to a gene: 3. The CDR3 is 13 amino acids. Germline V CDR1 and CDR2: SGHRS, YFSETQ. For the CDR3, the DNA is TGCGCCAGCAGCGATGGACAGGGTGAAAAACTGTTTTTT. Encoded protein: CASSDGQGEKLFF.

The V and J genes are TRBV10-3 and TRBJ2-2, with D possibly TRBD1 on 5 matching bases. Germline V gives CDR1 ENHRY, CDR2 SYGVKD. The CDR3 loop spans 18 amino acids. With 6 bases removed from V and 3 bases from J, the gap between germline ends came to 23 bases. The CDR3 here is CAISQFWGRIKYTGELFF. CDR3 in DNA: TGTGCCATCAGCCAATTCTGGGGCAGAATAAAGTACACCGGGGAGCTGTTTTTT.

V and J are TRBV18 and TRBJ2-2; the match to TRBD2 covers 9 bases. In germline, CDR1 is KGHSH, CDR2 LQKENI. V lost 3 bases, J lost 3 bases, and 5 bases stayed unmatched. This CDR3 comprises 16 residues. CDR3 residues: CASSPFSGGDTGELFF. For the CDR3, the DNA is TGTGCCAGCTCACCCTTTAGCGGGGGAGACACCGGGGAGCTGTTTTTT.

This clone was observed a single time. V gene TRBV28 combines with J gene TRBJ1-3, with TRBD1 matching over 10 bases. CDR3 length: 16 amino acids. The V segment lost 3 bases and the J segment 3 bases; nucleotides outside the gene matches: 5. The germline gives CDR1 MDHEN, CDR2 SYDVKM. In nucleotides, the CDR3 is TGTGCCAGCAGTTTTCGACAGGGGGCGATTGGAAACACCATATATTTT. The encoded protein is CASSFRQGAIGNTIYF.

The rearrangement uses TRBV2 and TRBJ2-1, with a weak D call TRBD1 (6 bases). With 5 bases removed from V and 5 bases from J, the gap between germline ends came to 10 bases. This CDR3 spans 13 amino acids. CDR1 is SNHLY and CDR2 is FYNNEI in the germline V gene. The CDR3 nucleotides read TGTGCCAGCAGTCCGGACAGAGACAATGAGCAGTTCTTC. It yields the protein CASSPDRDNEQFF.

This rearrangement joins TRBV27 to TRBJ2-5; TRBD2 aligns across 11 bases. The germline CDR1 and CDR2 sequences are MNHEY and SMNVEV (reference sequence). V lost 5 bases to trimming and J lost 5 bases; unmatched junction nucleotides: 7. The CDR3 length is 15 residues. The CDR3: CASSQPGLAAETQYF. CDR3 coding DNA: TGTGCCAGCAGTCAACCGGGACTAGCGGCGGAGACCCAGTACTTC.

The chain couples TRBV28 to TRBJ2-1; a weak D match, TRBD1 (6 bases). V was cut by 6 bases and J by 0 bases, with 12 bases left in between. Per germline, CDR1 MDHEN and CDR2 SYDVKM. The CDR3 loop spans 15 amino acids. CDR3 amino acids: CASRLTGSSYNEQFF. The CDR3 DNA is TGTGCCAGCAGACTAACAGGGAGCTCCTACAATGAGCAGTTCTTC.

The rearrangement joins TRBV9 to TRBJ1-1, with D possibly being TRBD1 (6 bases). The CDR3 spans 13 residues. Looked up from germline, CDR1 is SGDLS and CDR2 is YYNGEE. V was clipped by 4 bases and J by 7 bases, with 14 bases between them. This CDR3 is CASSPRQVREAFF. The CDR3 coding sequence is TGTGCCAGCAGCCCCCGACAGGTTCGTGAAGCTTTCTTT. The full variable domain, its missing parts supplied by reference TRBV9 and TRBJ1-1, is DSGVTQTPKHLITATGQRVTLRCSPRSGDLSVYWYQQSLDQGLQFLIQYYNGEERAKGNILERFSAQQFPDLHSELNLSSLELGDSALYFCASSPRQVREAFFGQGTRLTVV.

V usage is TRBV2 and J usage is TRBJ1-6, with D possibly TRBD1 on 5 matching bases. The CDR3 extends over 14 amino acids. V lost 8 bases to trimming and J lost 10 bases, with 18 bases between them. CDR1 and CDR2 from the germline V gene are SNHLY and FYNNEI. CDR3 loop: CASGFQGRTSPLHF. DNA for the CDR3: TGTGCCAGCGGGTTCCAGGGCCGGACGTCACCCCTCCACTTT.